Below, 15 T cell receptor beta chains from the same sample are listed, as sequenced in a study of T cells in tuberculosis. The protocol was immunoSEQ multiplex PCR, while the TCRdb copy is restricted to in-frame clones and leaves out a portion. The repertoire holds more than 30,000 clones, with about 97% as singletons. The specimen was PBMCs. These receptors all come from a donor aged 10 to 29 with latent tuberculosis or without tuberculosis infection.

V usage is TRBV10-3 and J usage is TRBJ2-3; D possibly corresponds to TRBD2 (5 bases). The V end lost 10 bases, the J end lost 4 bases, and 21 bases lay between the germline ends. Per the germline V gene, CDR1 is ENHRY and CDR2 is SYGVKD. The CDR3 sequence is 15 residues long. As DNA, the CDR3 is TGTGCCAACGCTAGAAATAGCGACCAGCCAGATACGCAGTATTTT. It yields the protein CANARNSDQPDTQYF.

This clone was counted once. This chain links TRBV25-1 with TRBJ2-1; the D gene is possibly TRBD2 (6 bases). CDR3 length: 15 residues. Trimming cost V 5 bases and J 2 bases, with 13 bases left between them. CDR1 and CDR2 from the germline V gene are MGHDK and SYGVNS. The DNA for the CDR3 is TGTGCCAGCAGTTCGGCTAGCGTACCCTACAATGAGCAGTTCTTC. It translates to CASSSASVPYNEQFF.

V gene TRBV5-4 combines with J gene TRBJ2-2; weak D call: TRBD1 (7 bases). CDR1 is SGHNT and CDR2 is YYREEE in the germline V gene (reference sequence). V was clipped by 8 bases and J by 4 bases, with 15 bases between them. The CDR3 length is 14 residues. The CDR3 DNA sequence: TGTGCCAGTAGCGCGGGACAGATCACCGGGGAGCTGTTTTTT. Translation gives CASSAGQITGELFF. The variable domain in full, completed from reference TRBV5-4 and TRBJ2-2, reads ETGVTQSPTHLIKTRGQQVTLRCSSQSGHNTVSWYQQALGQGPQFIFQYYREEENGRGNFPPRFSGLQFPNYSSELNVNALELDDSALYLCASSAGQITGELFFGEGSRLTVL.

The CDR3, as DNA: TGCGCCAGCAGCTTCGATCCCGGGACAGGAGGCGGCTACACCTTC. As protein: CASSFDPGTGGGYTF. This sequence joins TRBV5-1 and TRBJ1-2; 8 bases match TRBD1. Looked up from germline, CDR1 is SGHRS and CDR2 is YFSETQ. This CDR3 comprises 15 residues. With V trimmed by 2 bases and J by 8 bases, 11 bases remained unmatched.

This chain's CDR3 is CARGQGSSYEQYF. DNA for the CDR3: TGTGCCAGGGGACAGGGGTCCTCCTACGAGCAGTACTTC. The J gene is TRBJ2-7, the V gene TRBV2; 10 bases fit TRBD1. With V trimmed by 9 bases and J by 0 bases, 2 bases remained unmatched. The CDR3 sequence is 13 residues long. The germline CDR1 and CDR2 sequences are SNHLY and FYNNEI. Combining the CDR3 with reference TRBV2 and TRBJ2-7 gives the whole variable domain EPEVTQTPSHQVTQMGQEVILRCVPISNHLYFYWYRQILGQKVEFLVSFYNNEISEKSEIFDDQFSVERPDGSNFTLKIRSTKLEDSAMYFCARGQGSSYEQYFGPGTRLTVT.

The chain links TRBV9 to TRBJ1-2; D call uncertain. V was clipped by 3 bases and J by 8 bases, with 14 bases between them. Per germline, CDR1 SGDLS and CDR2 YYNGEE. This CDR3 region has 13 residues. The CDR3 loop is CASSAGGDGGYTF. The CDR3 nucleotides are TGTGCCAGCAGCGCGGGCGGGGATGGCGGCTACACCTTC. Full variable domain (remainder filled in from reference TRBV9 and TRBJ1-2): DSGVTQTPKHLITATGQRVTLRCSPRSGDLSVYWYQQSLDQGLQFLIQYYNGEERAKGNILERFSAQQFPDLHSELNLSSLELGDSALYFCASSAGGDGGYTFGSGTRLTVV.

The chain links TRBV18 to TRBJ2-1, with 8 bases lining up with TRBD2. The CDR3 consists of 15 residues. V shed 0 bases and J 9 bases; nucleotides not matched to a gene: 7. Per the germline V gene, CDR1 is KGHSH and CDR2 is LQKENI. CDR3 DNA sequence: TGTGCCAGCTCACCACCGGAGGGACTAGTCCTTGAGCAGTTCTTC. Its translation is CASSPPEGLVLEQFF. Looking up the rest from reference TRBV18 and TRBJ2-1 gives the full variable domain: NAGVMQNPRHLVRRRGQEARLRCSPMKGHSHVYWYRQLPEEGLKFMVYLQKENIIDESGMPKERFSAEFPKEGPSILRIQQVVRGDSAAYFCASSPPEGLVLEQFFGPGTRLTVL.

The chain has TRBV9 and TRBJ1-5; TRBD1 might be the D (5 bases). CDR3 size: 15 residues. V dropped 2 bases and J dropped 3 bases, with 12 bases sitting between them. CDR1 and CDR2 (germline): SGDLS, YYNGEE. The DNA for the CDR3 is TGTGCCAGCAGCGTGCGTCGACAGCTCAATCAGCCCCAGCATTTT. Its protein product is CASSVRRQLNQPQHF.

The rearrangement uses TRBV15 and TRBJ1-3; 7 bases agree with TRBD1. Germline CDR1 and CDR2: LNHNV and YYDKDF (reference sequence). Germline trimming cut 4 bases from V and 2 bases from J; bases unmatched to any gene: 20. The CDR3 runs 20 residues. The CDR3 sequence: CATSIESLGQELIAGNTIYF. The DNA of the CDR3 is TGTGCCACCAGCATAGAATCGTTAGGACAGGAGCTTATTGCTGGAAACACCATATATTTT.

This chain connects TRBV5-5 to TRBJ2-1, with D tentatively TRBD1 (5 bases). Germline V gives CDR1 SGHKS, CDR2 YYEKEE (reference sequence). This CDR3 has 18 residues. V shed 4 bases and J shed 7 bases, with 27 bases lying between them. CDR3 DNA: TGTGCCAGCAGCGTTGTATATGCAGGGTTGAAGGGAAGGAATGAGCAGTTCTTC. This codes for CASSVVYAGLKGRNEQFF.

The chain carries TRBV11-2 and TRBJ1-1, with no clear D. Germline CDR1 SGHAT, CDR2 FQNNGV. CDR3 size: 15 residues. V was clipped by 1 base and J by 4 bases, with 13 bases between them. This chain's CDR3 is CASSLVEGGGTEAFF. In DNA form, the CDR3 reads TGTGCCAGCAGCTTAGTTGAGGGAGGAGGCACTGAAGCTTTCTTT.

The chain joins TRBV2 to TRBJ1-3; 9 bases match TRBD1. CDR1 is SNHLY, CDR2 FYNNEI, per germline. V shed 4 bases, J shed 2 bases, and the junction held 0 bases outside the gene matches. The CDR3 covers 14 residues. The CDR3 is CASSGTGAGNTIYF. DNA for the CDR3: TGTGCCAGCAGTGGGACAGGGGCTGGAAACACCATATATTTT. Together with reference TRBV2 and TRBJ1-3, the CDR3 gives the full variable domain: EPEVTQTPSHQVTQMGQEVILRCVPISNHLYFYWYRQILGQKVEFLVSFYNNEISEKSEIFDDQFSVERPDGSNFTLKIRSTKLEDSAMYFCASSGTGAGNTIYFGEGSWLTVV.

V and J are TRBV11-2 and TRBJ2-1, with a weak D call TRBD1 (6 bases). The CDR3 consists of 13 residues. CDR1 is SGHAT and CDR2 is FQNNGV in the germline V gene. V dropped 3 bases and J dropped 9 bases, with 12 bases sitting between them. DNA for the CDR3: TGTGCCAGCAGCTTGGTGGGGGCCGGTGAGCAGTTCTTC. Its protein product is CASSLVGAGEQFF.

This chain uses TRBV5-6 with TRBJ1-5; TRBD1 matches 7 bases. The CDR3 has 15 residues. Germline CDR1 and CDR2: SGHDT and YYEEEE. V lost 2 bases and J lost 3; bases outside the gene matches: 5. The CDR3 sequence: CASSFRGTDNQPQHF. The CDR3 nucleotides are TGTGCCAGCAGCTTTAGGGGGACAGACAATCAGCCCCAGCATTTT.

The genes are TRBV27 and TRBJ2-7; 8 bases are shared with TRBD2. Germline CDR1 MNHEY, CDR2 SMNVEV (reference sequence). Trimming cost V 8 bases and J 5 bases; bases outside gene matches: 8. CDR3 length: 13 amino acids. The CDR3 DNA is TGTGCCAGCCGGCGGGGGGCGCGAAACGAGCAGTACTTC. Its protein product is CASRRGARNEQYF.